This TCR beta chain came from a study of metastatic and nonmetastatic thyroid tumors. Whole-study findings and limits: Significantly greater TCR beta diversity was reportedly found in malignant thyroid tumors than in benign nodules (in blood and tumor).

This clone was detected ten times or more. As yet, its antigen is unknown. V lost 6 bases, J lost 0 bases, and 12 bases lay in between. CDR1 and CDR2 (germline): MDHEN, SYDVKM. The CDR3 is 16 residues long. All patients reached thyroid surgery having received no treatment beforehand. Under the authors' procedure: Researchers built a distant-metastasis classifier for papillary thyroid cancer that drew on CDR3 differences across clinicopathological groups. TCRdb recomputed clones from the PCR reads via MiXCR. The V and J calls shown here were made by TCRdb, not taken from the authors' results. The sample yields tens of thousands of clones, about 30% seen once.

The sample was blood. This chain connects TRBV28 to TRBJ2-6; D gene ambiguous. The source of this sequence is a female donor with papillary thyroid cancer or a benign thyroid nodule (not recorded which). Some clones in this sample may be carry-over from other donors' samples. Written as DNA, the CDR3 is TGTGCCAGCAGCCAAGTCAGGAGCTCTGGGGCCAACGTCCTGACTTTC. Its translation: CASSQVRSSGANVLTF. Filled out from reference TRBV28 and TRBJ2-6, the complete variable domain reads DVKVTQSSRYLVKRTGEKVFLECVQDMDHENMFWYRQDPGLGLRLIYFSYDVKMKEKGDIPEGYSVSREKKERFSLILESASTNQTSMYLCASSQVRSSGANVLTFGAGSRLTVL.